This TCR beta chain was retrieved from a study of vaccination effects on CD4 cells after COVID-19. Across the study: Each participant received a vaccine that was either BNT162b2 or mRNA-1273, given as two doses.

Sequencing followed a ViraFEST assay step that expanded antigen-specific CD4+ T cells with viral peptide pools. CD4+ T cell isolation took place after 10 days of culture. Vaccinees lacked prior SARS-CoV-2 infection and tested negative for nucleocapsid antibodies. Some 2 million PBMC were placed in each well, which was supplemented with approximately 9.2 IU/ml IL-2 and around 9.4 ug/ml peptides. Cells had half their medium changed to IL-2 medium on days 3 and 7. General study findings and limits: Infection-derived and vaccine-derived clones contracted markedly late after vaccination.

The CDR3 has 14 amino acids. V was shortened by 4 bases and J by 1 base, with 11 bases between the two germline ends. Germline V gene sequence: CDR1 SEHNR, CDR2 FQNEAQ (reference sequence). Data came from immunoSEQ multiplex PCR; TCRdb stores just in-frame clones and leaves some out. The sample yields fewer than 30,000 clones, approximately 70% seen once. This clone has only a few counts. What it recognizes is unknown. Material: CD4+ T cells from PBMCs cultured with HCoV-OC43 spike peptides, obtained before COVID-19 vaccination. As to subset: HCoV-OC43 spike overlapping peptide pool stimulation. The rearrangement joins TRBV7-9 to TRBJ2-7; no firm D call. The receptor's source is a human donor who received a COVID-19 vaccine. CDR3 nucleotides: TGTGCCAGCAGCTACTTTGTGACTTCCTACGAGCAGTACTTC. Protein sequence: CASSYFVTSYEQYF.